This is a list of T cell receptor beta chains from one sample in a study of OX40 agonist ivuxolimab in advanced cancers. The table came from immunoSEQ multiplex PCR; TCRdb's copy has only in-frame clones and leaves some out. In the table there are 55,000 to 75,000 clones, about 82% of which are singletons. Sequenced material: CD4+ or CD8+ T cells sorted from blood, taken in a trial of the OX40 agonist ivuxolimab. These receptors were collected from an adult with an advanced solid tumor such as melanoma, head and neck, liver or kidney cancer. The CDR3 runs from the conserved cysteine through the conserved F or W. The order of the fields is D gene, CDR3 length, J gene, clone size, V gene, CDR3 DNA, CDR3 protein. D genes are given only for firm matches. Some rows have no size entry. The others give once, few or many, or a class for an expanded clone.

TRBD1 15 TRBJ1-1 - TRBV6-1 TGTGCCAGCAGTACCGGGACAGGGCCGAACACTGAAGCTTTCTTT CASSTGTGPNTEAFF
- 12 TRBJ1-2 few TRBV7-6 TGTGCCAGCAGCACAGGAGACTATGGCTACACCTTC CASSTGDYGYTF
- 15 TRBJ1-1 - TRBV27 TGTGCCAGCAGCTTACGGCGGGGGCTGAACACTGAAGCTTTCTTT CASSLRRGLNTEAFF
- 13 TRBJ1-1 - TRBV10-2 TGCGCCAGCAGTATCAGAGAGAACACTGAAGCTTTCTTT CASSIRENTEAFF
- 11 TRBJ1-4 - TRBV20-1 TGCAGTGCTGCCCCCGGGGAAAAACTGTTTTTT CSAAPGEKLFF
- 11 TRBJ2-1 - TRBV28 TGTGCCAGCGGCGACCTGGATGCGCAGTTCTTC CASGDLDAQFF
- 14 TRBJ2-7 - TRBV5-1 TGCGCCAGCAGCTTGGGCGACACGACCTACGAGCAGTACTTC CASSLGDTTYEQYF
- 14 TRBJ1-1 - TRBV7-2 TGTGCCAGCAGCGTATTAACTTGGGGCACTGAAGCTTTCTTT CASSVLTWGTEAFF
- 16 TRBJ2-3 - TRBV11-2 TGTGCCAGCAGCTTGTATCTTTCCCCTGGGCCAGATACGCAGTATTTT CASSLYLSPGPDTQYF
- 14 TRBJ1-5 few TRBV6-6 TGTGCCAGCAGTTTGGACCTTAGCAATCAGCCCCAGCATTTT CASSLDLSNQPQHF
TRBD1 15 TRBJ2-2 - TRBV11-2 TGTGCCAGCAGGAAGGGGACAGGGGCCGAAGGGGAGCTGTTTTTT CASRKGTGAEGELFF
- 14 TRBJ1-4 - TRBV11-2 TGTGCCAGCAGCTTAGATTCACCTTCAAGGCAACTGTTTTTT CASSLDSPSRQLFF
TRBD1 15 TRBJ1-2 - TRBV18 TGTGCCAGCTCACCAGAGGCCAGGGGGGAGGATGGCTACACCTTC CASSPEARGEDGYTF
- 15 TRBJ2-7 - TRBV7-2 TGTGCCAGCAGCGCACAAGTTAGCAGCACCTACGAGCAGTACTTC CASSAQVSSTYEQYF
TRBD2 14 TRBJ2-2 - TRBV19 TGTGCCAGTAGGGGACTAGGGAACACCGGGGAGCTGTTTTTT CASRGLGNTGELFF
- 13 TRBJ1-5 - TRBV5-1 TGCGCCAGCAGCGAGGGCCCGGGTCAGCCCCAGCATTTT CASSEGPGQPQHF
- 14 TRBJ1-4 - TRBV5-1 TGCGCCAGCAGCTTGACAGGGTGGTTTGAAAAACTGTTTTTT CASSLTGWFEKLFF
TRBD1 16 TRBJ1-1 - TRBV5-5 TGTGCCAGCAGCCAAATCCTACAGGGGGGTCACACTGAAGCTTTCTTT CASSQILQGGHTEAFF
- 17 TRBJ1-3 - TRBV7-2 TGTGCCAGCAGCTTACTGCTCCAGGGCTCCTCTGGAAACACCATATATTTT CASSLLLQGSSGNTIYF
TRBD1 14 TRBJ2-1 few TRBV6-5 TGTGCCAGCAGCCCCTCTCGACAGGGGCTTGGGCAGTTCTTC CASSPSRQGLGQFF
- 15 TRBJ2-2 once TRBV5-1 TGCGCCAGCAGCTTGGTCTCGGCTAACACCGGGGAGCTGTTTTTT CASSLVSANTGELFF
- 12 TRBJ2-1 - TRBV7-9 TGTGCCAGCTCCCGGCTTTACAATGAGCAGTTCTTC CASSRLYNEQFF
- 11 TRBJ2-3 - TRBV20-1 TGCAGTGCTAGAGCGGCAGATACGCAGTATTTT CSARAADTQYF
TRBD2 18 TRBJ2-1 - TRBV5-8 TGTGCCAGCAGCTTTCTGACAGTAGCGGGAGAAGTCCGCAATGAGCAGTTCTTC CASSFLTVAGEVRNEQFF
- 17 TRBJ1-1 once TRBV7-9 TGTGCCAGCAGCTCGGAAATGTCCTGGGCGCAGGGGACTGAAGCTTTCTTT CASSSEMSWAQGTEAFF
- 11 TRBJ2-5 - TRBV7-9 TGTGCCAGCAGCTTAGGACAGACCCAGTACTTC CASSLGQTQYF
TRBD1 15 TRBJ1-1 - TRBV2 TGTGCCAGCAGTGAGGACAGGGCTACGGACACTGAAGCTTTCTTT CASSEDRATDTEAFF
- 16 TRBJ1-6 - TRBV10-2 TGCGCCAGCAGTGCCTACGGGGGGGGTAAGAATTCACCCCTCCACTTT CASSAYGGGKNSPLHF
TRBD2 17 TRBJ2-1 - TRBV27 TGTGCCAGCAGTTTGTGGGGGGGGACTAGCGGATCCAATGAGCAGTTCTTC CASSLWGGTSGSNEQFF
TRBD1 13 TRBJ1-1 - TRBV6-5 TGTGCCAGCAGGGTCAGGGGGCTCACTGAAGCTTTCTTT CASRVRGLTEAFF
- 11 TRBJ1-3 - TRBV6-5 TGTGCCACCGGCTCTGGAAACACCATATATTTT CATGSGNTIYF
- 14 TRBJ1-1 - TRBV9 TGTGCCAGCGCGCCGGGCCTCCTGAACACTGAAGCTTTCTTT CASAPGLLNTEAFF
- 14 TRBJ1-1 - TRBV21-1 TGTGCCAGCAGCTTGGCAGGGGCTAACACTGAAGCTTTCTTT CASSLAGANTEAFF
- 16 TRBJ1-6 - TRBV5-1 TGCGCCAGCAGCCAAGAGGTCCCAGGGAACAATTCACCCCTCCACTTT CASSQEVPGNNSPLHF
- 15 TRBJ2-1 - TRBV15 TGTGCCACTAAAGCCAACCAGGGGACCTACAATGAGCAGTTCTTC CATKANQGTYNEQFF
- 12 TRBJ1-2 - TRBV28 TGTGCCAGCAGTTTTGCCCTGAGGGGCTACACCTTC CASSFALRGYTF
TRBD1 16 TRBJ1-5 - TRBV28 TGTGCCAGAGAAACCGGGACAGCCTATAGCAATCAGCCCCAGCATTTT CARETGTAYSNQPQHF
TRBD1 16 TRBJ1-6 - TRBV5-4 TGTGCCAGCAGCCGACAGGGGAGCTCCTATAATTCACCCCTCCACTTT CASSRQGSSYNSPLHF
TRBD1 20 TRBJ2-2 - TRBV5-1 TGCGCCAGCAGCACAATGTTGGGGGGACAGGGGATACTATCACCCAGGGAGCTGTTTTTT CASSTMLGGQGILSPRELFF
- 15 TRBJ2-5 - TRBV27 TGTGCCAGCAGCTTCGGGACTGGCGGGGAAGAGACCCAGTACTTC CASSFGTGGEETQYF
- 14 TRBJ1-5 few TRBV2 TGTGCCAGCAGTGTAGAGGTCCGGAATCAGCCCCAGCATTTT CASSVEVRNQPQHF
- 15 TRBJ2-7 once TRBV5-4 TGTGCCAGCAGCTTTCCAGGAAAGCTCGTGATGGAGCAGTACTTC CASSFPGKLVMEQYF
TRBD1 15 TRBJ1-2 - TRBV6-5 TGTGCCAGCAGTTACTCAGACAGGGGGGGCTATGGCTACACCTTC CASSYSDRGGYGYTF
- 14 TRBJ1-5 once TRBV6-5 TGTGCCAGCAGTCCCGGCAATAGCAATCAGCCCCAGCATTTT CASSPGNSNQPQHF
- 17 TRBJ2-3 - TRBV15 TGTGCCACCAGCCCACCTCCGGGGACGGCACACACAGATACGCAGTATTTT CATSPPPGTAHTDTQYF